Each of the 19 T cell receptor beta chains below was sequenced from the same sample in a study of neurological immune-mediated disorders. TCRdb processed the 5' RACE reads anew with MiXCR; each CDR3 protein has one entry. The table has fewer than 35,000 distinct CDR3 sequences, roughly 4.4% seen once. The source material was PBMCs. The receptors shown here come from a man aged 18 to 30 in good health.

This clonotype was detected ten times or more. J is TRBJ2-7 and V is TRBV29-1; D might be TRBD1 (7 bases). In germline, CDR1 is SQVTM, CDR2 ANQGSEA. Trimming took off 0 bases at V and 4 bases at J, with 22 bases between the two ends. The CDR3 spans 17 residues. CDR3 loop: CSVEDPTAGQAGYEQYF. Written as DNA, the CDR3 is TGCAGCGTTGAAGATCCCACCGCTGGACAGGCGGGATACGAGCAGTACTTC.

There are a few counts of this clonotype. The chain carries TRBV7-6 and TRBJ2-1; D perhaps matches TRBD1 (6 bases). V was cut by 5 bases and J by 2 bases, with 13 bases left in between. Germline V gives CDR1 SGHVS, CDR2 FNYEAQ. This CDR3 is 15 amino acids long. The CDR3 region has the DNA TGTGCCAGCAGCGCTCGGTACAGGGCCTACAATGAGCAGTTCTTC. It encodes CASSARYRAYNEQFF.

This clonotype was observed at least ten times. The rearrangement links TRBV20-1 to TRBJ2-5, with a possible D match to TRBD1 (6 bases). Trimming removed 6 bases from V and 3 bases from J, with 11 bases in between. The germline V gene has CDR1 DFQATT and CDR2 SNEGSKA (reference sequence). The CDR3 loop spans 12 amino acids. DNA for the CDR3: TGCAGTGCACGGGACATAAAAGAGACCCAGTACTTC. Translated: CSARDIKETQYF.

At least ten counts were recorded for this clonotype. The chain uses TRBV24-1 and TRBJ2-2; no definite D call. Germline CDR1 KGHDR, CDR2 SFDVKD. The CDR3 runs to 12 residues. Trimming removed 3 bases at V and 9 bases at J, with 7 bases between. The CDR3 protein is CATSDESWELFF. The CDR3 nucleotides are TGTGCCACCAGTGATGAGTCCTGGGAGCTGTTTTTT.

There are many counts of this clonotype. This rearrangement joins TRBV7-6 to TRBJ2-7; TRBD1 agrees at 7 bases. Germline values: CDR1 SGHVS, CDR2 FNYEAQ. The V and J ends lost 3 bases and 9 bases, in that order; junction bases with no gene match: 14. This CDR3 region has 15 residues. The CDR3 reads CASSFEGAGFGRQYF. The CDR3 DNA follows: TGTGCCAGCAGCTTCGAGGGGGCCGGGTTCGGTCGGCAGTACTTC.

This clonotype was recorded many times. The J gene is TRBJ2-1, the V gene TRBV5-5; perhaps D is TRBD1 or TRBD2 (5 bases each). The CDR3 covers 15 residues. Germline lookup yields CDR1 SGHKS and CDR2 YYEKEE (reference sequence). V dropped 4 bases and J dropped 2 bases, with 13 bases sitting between them. CDR3 residues: CASSLGVGTYNEQFF. The CDR3 DNA sequence: TGTGCCAGCAGCCTGGGGGTGGGAACCTACAATGAGCAGTTCTTC. Full variable domain (remainder filled in from reference TRBV5-5 and TRBJ2-1): DAGVTQSPTHLIKTRGQQVTLRCSPISGHKSVSWYQQVLGQGPQFIFQYYEKEERGRGNFPDRFSARQFPNYSSELNVNALLLGDSALYLCASSLGVGTYNEQFFGPGTRLTVL.

This clonotype was detected ten times or more. This chain links TRBV4-1 with TRBJ1-4, with TRBD1 matching over 7 bases. J gave up 8 bases and V 4 bases, and 10 bases lay outside the gene matches. The CDR3 length is 15 residues. Germline CDR1 and CDR2: MGHRA and YSYEKL. CDR3 coding DNA: TGCGCCAGCAGCCGGACTCCGGGACAGCAGGAAAAACTGTTTTTT. It is translated as CASSRTPGQQEKLFF.

This clonotype was seen ten or more times. The chain carries TRBV7-9 and TRBJ1-2; unclear D gene. This CDR3 has 13 amino acids. The V gene's germline CDR1 is SEHNR and CDR2 FQNEAQ (reference sequence). Deletions cut 2 bases from V and 8 bases from J, with 12 bases between. The CDR3 DNA reads as TGTGCCAGCAGCTTAAGGCGAGAGGAGGGCTACACCTTC. It yields the protein CASSLRREEGYTF.

This clonotype was detected only a few times. The chain couples TRBV6-2 or TRBV6-3 to TRBJ1-1; D is undetermined. The germline V and J ends were trimmed by 0 bases and 7 bases, with 9 bases remaining between them. Germline loops: CDR1 MNHEY, CDR2 SVGEGT. This CDR3 has 13 amino acids. The CDR3 loop reads CASSYSGLDEAFF. The CDR3 coding sequence is TGTGCCAGCAGTTACTCGGGGTTAGATGAAGCTTTCTTT.

This clonotype was detected ten times or more. The V call is TRBV5-1, the J call TRBJ2-1, with 8 bases fitting TRBD2. V lost 2 bases and J lost 5; bases outside the gene matches: 9. The germline CDR1 and CDR2 sequences are SGHRS and YFSETQ. The CDR3 has 16 amino acids. CDR3 amino acids: CASSLIWRGAHNEQFF. The DNA for the CDR3 is TGCGCCAGCAGCTTAATCTGGCGGGGGGCCCACAATGAGCAGTTCTTC.

This clonotype has at least ten counts. The chain uses TRBV7-6 and TRBJ2-3, with D uncertain. There are 14 residues in the CDR3. Germline values: CDR1 SGHVS, CDR2 FNYEAQ. Trimming removed 1 base at V and 0 bases at J, with 5 bases between. The DNA of the CDR3 is TGTGCCAGCAGCTTAGTGGACAGCACAGATACGCAGTATTTT. Its protein is CASSLVDSTDTQYF.

The sample holds many counts of this clonotype. This chain connects TRBV6-5 to TRBJ1-6; D gene ambiguous. V was trimmed by 6 bases and J by 7 bases, leaving 4 bases between them. In germline, CDR1 is MNHEY, CDR2 SVGAGI. This CDR3 comprises 11 residues. This chain's CDR3 is CASSSNSPLHF. CDR3 sequence (DNA): TGTGCCAGCAGCTCAAATTCACCCCTCCACTTT.

This clonotype was detected many times. The rearrangement uses TRBV5-8 and TRBJ1-5, with D possibly being TRBD1 (5 bases). CDR1 is SGHTS and CDR2 is YDEGEE in the germline V gene. V lost 1 base, J lost 0 bases, and 17 bases lay in between. This CDR3 region has 18 residues. For the CDR3, the DNA is TGTGCCAGCAGCTTGTTTCGGGGCACCGGAGGTAGCAATCAGCCCCAGCATTTT. Protein product: CASSLFRGTGGSNQPQHF.

This clonotype has just a few counts. The chain carries TRBV18 and TRBJ2-7; TRBD1 is a possible D gene (6 bases). This CDR3 has 14 amino acids. CDR1 is KGHSH and CDR2 is LQKENI in the germline V gene. V lost 3 bases, J lost 6 bases, and 15 bases lay in between. The CDR3 region has the DNA TGTGCCAGCTCACCCGACCAACAGGGATCCGAGCAGTACTTC. Protein sequence: CASSPDQQGSEQYF.

In this sample, this clonotype turned up many times. This chain connects TRBV2 to TRBJ1-1, with D tentatively TRBD1 (5 bases). The germline gives CDR1 SNHLY, CDR2 FYNNEI. CDR3 length: 14 residues. Deletions cut 9 bases from V and 1 base from J, with 15 bases between. CDR3 sequence (DNA): TGTGCCAGTGCCGCAGGGTTGGGGAACACTGAAGCTTTCTTT. As protein: CASAAGLGNTEAFF.

The rearrangement links TRBV12-3 or TRBV12-4 to TRBJ2-7, with D perhaps matching TRBD1 or TRBD2 (5 bases each). V was trimmed by 7 bases and J by 0 bases, leaving 16 bases between them. CDR3 size: 15 residues. The CDR3 sequence is CASTHEGRNSYEQYF. CDR3 DNA: TGTGCCAGCACCCACGAGGGACGGAACTCCTACGAGCAGTACTTC.

This clonotype was counted at least ten times. The chain recombines TRBV6-5 with TRBJ2-7; 12 bases fit TRBD2. CDR1 MNHEY and CDR2 SVGAGI come from the germline V gene. J lost 4 bases, V lost 4 bases, and 5 bases had no gene match. The CDR3 runs to 15 residues. The CDR3, as DNA: TGTGCCAGCAGTTCCGGGACTAGCGGGCCTTACGAGCAGTACTTC. Protein product: CASSSGTSGPYEQYF.

This clonotype was observed at least ten times. In nucleotides, the CDR3 is TGCAGTGCTAGTTTGGCCAGACTCCGCTCCCCTATTGGCTACACCTTC. As protein: CSASLARLRSPIGYTF. The chain carries TRBV20-1 and TRBJ1-2; D is unclear. The V end lost 3 bases, the J end lost 7 bases, and 24 bases lay between the germline ends. Looked up from germline, CDR1 is DFQATT and CDR2 is SNEGSKA (reference sequence). The CDR3 is 16 amino acids.

This clonotype was found many times. The chain recombines TRBV20-1 with TRBJ2-7; TRBD1 agrees at 7 bases. Trimming cost V 1 base and J 2 bases; bases outside gene matches: 8. The CDR3 sequence is 15 residues long. Germline values: CDR1 DFQATT, CDR2 SNEGSKA (reference sequence). The CDR3 sequence is CSARASYRGPYEQYF. The CDR3, as DNA: TGCAGTGCTAGAGCCTCGTACAGGGGCCCCTACGAGCAGTACTTC.